The rows below give T cell receptor beta chains drawn from one sample of a study of cytomegalovirus exposure and HLA in healthy donors. The data were produced by immunoSEQ multiplex PCR, yet TCRdb's version contains in-frame clones alone and is incomplete. This repertoire includes approximately 110,000 clones. Material: PBMCs. The receptor set was obtained from a man aged 30 to 45 in good health and CMV-seronegative. CDR3s include the opening cysteine and the closing phenylalanine or tryptophan. The order of the fields is CDR3 length, D gene, J gene, V gene, CDR3 DNA, CDR3 protein. The D gene is left open where the match is weak.

len: 15
d_gene: .
j_gene: TRBJ2-2
v_gene: TRBV5-1
CDR3nt: TGCGCCAGCAGCTTGAGATCAGCGAACACCGGGGAGCTGTTTTTT
CDR3aa: CASSLRSANTGELFF

len: 13
d_gene: .
j_gene: TRBJ1-2
v_gene: TRBV28
CDR3nt: TGTGCCAGCAGCTTTGGGACTACGGGAGGCTACACCTTC
CDR3aa: CASSFGTTGGYTF

len: 13
d_gene: .
j_gene: TRBJ1-5
v_gene: TRBV28
CDR3nt: TGTGCCAGCAGTCGACAGGGCAATCAGCCCCAGCATTTT
CDR3aa: CASSRQGNQPQHF

len: 12
d_gene: .
j_gene: TRBJ2-7
v_gene: TRBV28
CDR3nt: TGTGCCAGCAGGGTAGGGACAAGCGAGCAGTACTTC
CDR3aa: CASRVGTSEQYF

len: 15
d_gene: .
j_gene: TRBJ1-2
v_gene: TRBV28
CDR3nt: TGTGCCAGCAGTCACCAGAGACAGCCGAGAGATGGCTACACCTTC
CDR3aa: CASSHQRQPRDGYTF

len: 14
d_gene: TRBD1
j_gene: TRBJ1-2
v_gene: TRBV30
CDR3nt: TGTGCCTGGAGTGCCAAACCGGGACAGAATGGCTACACCTTC
CDR3aa: CAWSAKPGQNGYTF

len: 13
d_gene: .
j_gene: TRBJ2-7
v_gene: TRBV5-1
CDR3nt: TGCGCCAGCAGCTTGGGAGAGGCGGGGGAGCAGTACTTC
CDR3aa: CASSLGEAGEQYF

len: 14
d_gene: .
j_gene: TRBJ2-7
v_gene: TRBV28
CDR3nt: TGTGCCAGCAACAACCAGGACTCAGATTACGAGCAGTACTTC
CDR3aa: CASNNQDSDYEQYF

len: 14
d_gene: TRBD1
j_gene: TRBJ2-7
v_gene: TRBV10-2
CDR3nt: TGCGCCAGCAGTGAGACCCAGGGGGAGAGCGAGCAGTACTTC
CDR3aa: CASSETQGESEQYF

len: 14
d_gene: .
j_gene: TRBJ2-7
v_gene: TRBV19
CDR3nt: TGTGCCAGCCCCAGGGATTTGTCCTCCTACGAGCAGTACTTC
CDR3aa: CASPRDLSSYEQYF

len: 14
d_gene: .
j_gene: TRBJ2-1
v_gene: TRBV7-9
CDR3nt: TGTGCCAGCAGCTTGGACGGGGTGTACAATGAGCAGTTCTTC
CDR3aa: CASSLDGVYNEQFF

len: 12
d_gene: .
j_gene: TRBJ2-1
v_gene: TRBV7-9
CDR3nt: TGTGCCAGCAGGCCCTACCCCGGGGATCAGTTCTTC
CDR3aa: CASRPYPGDQFF

len: 15
d_gene: TRBD1
j_gene: TRBJ2-3
v_gene: TRBV5-1
CDR3nt: TGCGCCAGCAGCTTACAGGGGAAGAGCACAGATACGCAGTATTTT
CDR3aa: CASSLQGKSTDTQYF

len: 15
d_gene: TRBD2
j_gene: TRBJ2-7
v_gene: TRBV10-2
CDR3nt: TGCGCCAGCAGTGTAGGAGCGGGACTTCTCTACGAGCAGTACTTC
CDR3aa: CASSVGAGLLYEQYF

len: 15
d_gene: .
j_gene: TRBJ2-7
v_gene: TRBV14
CDR3nt: TGTGCCAGCAGCCACGAACCAAGCCTCCACTACGAGCAGTACTTC
CDR3aa: CASSHEPSLHYEQYF

len: 14
d_gene: .
j_gene: TRBJ2-3
v_gene: TRBV9
CDR3nt: TGTGCCAGCAGCGGACGGACAGGCACAGATACGCAGTATTTT
CDR3aa: CASSGRTGTDTQYF

len: 13
d_gene: .
j_gene: TRBJ2-1
v_gene: TRBV10-3
CDR3nt: TGTGCCATCACAAAGGACACATACAATGAGCAGTTCTTC
CDR3aa: CAITKDTYNEQFF

len: 13
d_gene: TRBD1
j_gene: TRBJ2-5
v_gene: TRBV10-3
CDR3nt: TGTGCCATCGGGGGGACAGGCCAAGAGACCCAGTACTTC
CDR3aa: CAIGGTGQETQYF

len: 16
d_gene: TRBD2
j_gene: TRBJ2-5
v_gene: TRBV14
CDR3nt: TGTGCCAGCAGCCAAGCCCCGGCGGGAGGACAAGAGACCCAGTACTTC
CDR3aa: CASSQAPAGGQETQYF

len: 11
d_gene: .
j_gene: TRBJ2-5
v_gene: TRBV6-1
CDR3nt: TGTGCCAGCAGTGAAAGTGGGGAGCAGTACTTC
CDR3aa: CASSESGEQYF

len: 16
d_gene: TRBD2
j_gene: TRBJ2-1
v_gene: TRBV7-9
CDR3nt: TGTGCCAGCAGCTTAAGGAGCGGGAGTTATTTGGATGAGCAGTTCTTC
CDR3aa: CASSLRSGSYLDEQFF

len: 17
d_gene: .
j_gene: TRBJ1-1
v_gene: TRBV28
CDR3nt: TGTGCCAGCAGCGGCATCGGCCGGACAGTAACGAGGCCTGAAGCTTTCTTT
CDR3aa: CASSGIGRTVTRPEAFF

len: 16
d_gene: TRBD2
j_gene: TRBJ2-1
v_gene: TRBV7-3
CDR3nt: TGTGCCAGCAGCTTACGTAGCGGGAGCTCCTACAATGAGCAGTTCTTC
CDR3aa: CASSLRSGSSYNEQFF

len: 15
d_gene: TRBD2
j_gene: TRBJ2-2
v_gene: TRBV2
CDR3nt: TGTGCCAGCAGTGGAGCGGGAGGGCCGCGCGGGGAGCTGTTTTTT
CDR3aa: CASSGAGGPRGELFF

len: 15
d_gene: TRBD2
j_gene: TRBJ2-7
v_gene: TRBV5-6
CDR3nt: TGTGCCAGCAGCTTTGGACTAGCGGGAGTGGGCGAGCAGTACTTC
CDR3aa: CASSFGLAGVGEQYF

len: 15
d_gene: .
j_gene: TRBJ2-5
v_gene: TRBV6-6
CDR3nt: TGTGCCAGCAGTTATACAGGGACGAGCGGAGAGACCCAGTACTTC
CDR3aa: CASSYTGTSGETQYF

len: 14
d_gene: .
j_gene: TRBJ2-7
v_gene: TRBV7-9
CDR3nt: TGTGCCAGCAGCTTGTCAAGAACATCCGACGAGCAGTACTTC
CDR3aa: CASSLSRTSDEQYF

len: 13
d_gene: .
j_gene: TRBJ1-1
v_gene: TRBV11-2
CDR3nt: TGTGCCAGCAGCGCGTCCGGGAACACTGAAGCTTTCTTT
CDR3aa: CASSASGNTEAFF

len: 16
d_gene: .
j_gene: TRBJ1-1
v_gene: TRBV6-6
CDR3nt: TGTGCCATCCATGGGGGGGGGAGAGTTCGGAACACTGAAGCTTTCTTT
CDR3aa: CAIHGGGRVRNTEAFF

len: 16
d_gene: TRBD1
j_gene: TRBJ2-2
v_gene: TRBV5-4
CDR3nt: TGTGCCAGCAGCCGATACAGGGGGCGTGGGACCGGGGAGCTGTTTTTT
CDR3aa: CASSRYRGRGTGELFF

len: 16
d_gene: .
j_gene: TRBJ1-1
v_gene: TRBV4-2
CDR3nt: TGTGCCAGCAGCCAAGATGGGTCAGGAATCGACACTGAAGCTTTCTTT
CDR3aa: CASSQDGSGIDTEAFF

len: 14
d_gene: TRBD2
j_gene: TRBJ2-1
v_gene: TRBV7-6
CDR3nt: TGTGCCAGCAGCTCCCGACTAGCGGCGGATGAGCAGTTCTTC
CDR3aa: CASSSRLAADEQFF

len: 14
d_gene: .
j_gene: TRBJ2-7
v_gene: TRBV27
CDR3nt: TGTGCCAGCAGCCCGGGACTCACTACCTACGAGCAGTACTTC
CDR3aa: CASSPGLTTYEQYF

len: 12
d_gene: .
j_gene: TRBJ1-2
v_gene: TRBV28
CDR3nt: TGTGCCAGCAGACAAACTAACTATGGCTACACCTTC
CDR3aa: CASRQTNYGYTF

len: 15
d_gene: TRBD2
j_gene: TRBJ2-2
v_gene: TRBV6-4
CDR3nt: TGTGCCAGCGGACCGACTAGCGGGAACACCGGGGAGCTGTTTTTT
CDR3aa: CASGPTSGNTGELFF

len: 17
d_gene: .
j_gene: TRBJ2-1
v_gene: TRBV18
CDR3nt: TGTGCCAGCTCACCACCCCCCCAGGGGCTTTCCTACAATGAGCAGTTCTTC
CDR3aa: CASSPPPQGLSYNEQFF

len: 13
d_gene: .
j_gene: TRBJ2-3
v_gene: TRBV7-2
CDR3nt: TGTGCCAGCAGCTCCCACAGGGTAGATACGCAGTATTTT
CDR3aa: CASSSHRVDTQYF

len: 15
d_gene: TRBD1
j_gene: TRBJ1-2
v_gene: TRBV30
CDR3nt: TGTGCCTGGGACCCCGGGACAGGACTCCACGGCGGCTACACCTTC
CDR3aa: CAWDPGTGLHGGYTF

len: 14
d_gene: .
j_gene: TRBJ1-1
v_gene: TRBV6-1
CDR3nt: TGTGCCAGCAGTGAATGGGGCCAGACACCGGAAGCTTTCTTT
CDR3aa: CASSEWGQTPEAFF

len: 14
d_gene: TRBD1
j_gene: TRBJ2-7
v_gene: TRBV27
CDR3nt: TGTGCCAGCAGTTTATGGGACAGGGTGTACGAGCAGTACTTC
CDR3aa: CASSLWDRVYEQYF

len: 15
d_gene: TRBD2
j_gene: TRBJ2-3
v_gene: TRBV9
CDR3nt: TGTGCCAGCAGCGTCCTAGCGGACATCACAGATACGCAGTATTTT
CDR3aa: CASSVLADITDTQYF

len: 16
d_gene: TRBD2
j_gene: TRBJ2-1
v_gene: TRBV4-3
CDR3nt: TGCGCCAGCAGCCAAGTTTTCGCGGGAGGGTACAATGAGCAGTTCTTC
CDR3aa: CASSQVFAGGYNEQFF

len: 17
d_gene: TRBD2
j_gene: TRBJ2-1
v_gene: TRBV4-3
CDR3nt: TGCGCCAGCAGCCAAGATCAGCGGGAGGGCCTCGTGGGTGAGCAGTTCTTC
CDR3aa: CASSQDQREGLVGEQFF

len: 15
d_gene: .
j_gene: TRBJ1-6
v_gene: TRBV4-3
CDR3nt: TGCGCCAGCAGCCAAACGGGCTCCTATAATTCACCCCTCCACTTT
CDR3aa: CASSQTGSYNSPLHF

len: 15
d_gene: TRBD2
j_gene: TRBJ2-7
v_gene: TRBV30
CDR3nt: TGTGCCTACTCCCCAAGACTAGCGGGCACCTACGAGCAGTACTTC
CDR3aa: CAYSPRLAGTYEQYF

len: 16
d_gene: TRBD1
j_gene: TRBJ1-2
v_gene: TRBV27
CDR3nt: TGTGCCAGCAGTGGACGGGGGGGACAGGGGGACTATGGCTACACCTTC
CDR3aa: CASSGRGGQGDYGYTF

len: 17
d_gene: TRBD1
j_gene: TRBJ2-6
v_gene: TRBV28
CDR3nt: TGTGCCACCCTAGACAGGGCCCTACCTTCTGGGGCCAACGTCCTGACTTTC
CDR3aa: CATLDRALPSGANVLTF

len: 15
d_gene: TRBD2
j_gene: TRBJ2-1
v_gene: TRBV11-3
CDR3nt: TGTGCCAGCAGCCCCGGGACTAGCGAAAGCAATGAGCAGTTCTTC
CDR3aa: CASSPGTSESNEQFF

len: 12
d_gene: .
j_gene: TRBJ2-7
v_gene: TRBV5-5
CDR3nt: TGTGCCAGCAGCTTGCTCTTCTACGAGCAGTACTTC
CDR3aa: CASSLLFYEQYF

len: 16
d_gene: TRBD2
j_gene: TRBJ2-1
v_gene: TRBV7-2
CDR3nt: TGTGCCAGCAGCGGGCAGAGCGGGAGGGCTAGAAATGAGCAGTTCTTC
CDR3aa: CASSGQSGRARNEQFF

len: 14
d_gene: .
j_gene: TRBJ1-2
v_gene: TRBV6-1
CDR3nt: TGTGCCAGCAGTGGGGGGACAAGAAAAGGTGGCTACACCTTC
CDR3aa: CASSGGTRKGGYTF

len: 10
d_gene: .
j_gene: TRBJ1-1
v_gene: TRBV29-1
CDR3nt: TGCAGCGTTGAGGAGGGGTCGGCTTTCTTT
CDR3aa: CSVEEGSAFF

len: 16
d_gene: .
j_gene: TRBJ2-3
v_gene: TRBV7-9
CDR3nt: TGTGCCAGCAGCCCCCTGGCCGGGGTGGTAACAGATACGCAGTATTTT
CDR3aa: CASSPLAGVVTDTQYF

len: 17
d_gene: .
j_gene: TRBJ2-7
v_gene: TRBV5-1
CDR3nt: TGCGCCAGCAGCTTGGAGGGGAGAGGGGGATCGTCCTACGAGCAGTACTTC
CDR3aa: CASSLEGRGGSSYEQYF

len: 13
d_gene: .
j_gene: TRBJ2-3
v_gene: TRBV27
CDR3nt: TGTGCCAGCAGTTTCCCAGGCACAGATACGCAGTATTTT
CDR3aa: CASSFPGTDTQYF

len: 16
d_gene: .
j_gene: TRBJ1-3
v_gene: TRBV7-9
CDR3nt: TGTGCCAGCAGCTTGTGGAGCGGGGATTCTGGAAACACCATATATTTT
CDR3aa: CASSLWSGDSGNTIYF

len: 15
d_gene: .
j_gene: TRBJ2-3
v_gene: TRBV4-3
CDR3nt: TGCGCCAGCAGCCAAGATCGGCAGGCCCCAGATACGCAGTATTTT
CDR3aa: CASSQDRQAPDTQYF